This T cell receptor beta chain was captured in a study of blood T cell repertoires in COVID-19. Cohorts were determined from participant-reported clinical history. Only in-frame clones appear in the TCRdb table, and some are missing; sequencing was by immunoSEQ multiplex PCR. The table lists roughly 400,000 clones, roughly nine tenths of them singletons, with over 0.7% in the top ten. Germline-derived CDR1 and CDR2 are MNHEY and SVGEGT. V was clipped by 3 bases and J by 2 bases; unmatched bases: 13. This CDR3 region has 18 residues. This TCR was recovered from a woman between 40 and 50 years old who had been exposed to COVID-19. The chain joins TRBV6-2 or TRBV6-3 to TRBJ2-7, with 10 positions matching TRBD1. Input material: PBMCs or T cells enriched from blood (not recorded which). CDR3 sequence reads: CASSYLTAGQGPAYEQYF. The CDR3, as DNA: TGTGCCAGCAGTTATCTTACTGCGGGACAGGGGCCGGCCTACGAGCAGTACTTC.